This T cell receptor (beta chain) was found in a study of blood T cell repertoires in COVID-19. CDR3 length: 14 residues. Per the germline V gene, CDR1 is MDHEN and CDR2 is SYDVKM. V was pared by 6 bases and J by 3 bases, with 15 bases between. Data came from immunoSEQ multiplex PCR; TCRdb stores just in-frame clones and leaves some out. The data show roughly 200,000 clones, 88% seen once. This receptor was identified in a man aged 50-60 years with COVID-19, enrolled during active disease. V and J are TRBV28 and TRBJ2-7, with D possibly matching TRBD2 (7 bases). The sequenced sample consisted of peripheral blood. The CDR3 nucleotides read TGTGCCAGCAGGGGGGGGCCAGGTATCTACGAGCAGTACTTC. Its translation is CASRGGPGIYEQYF.